The clone carrying this TCR beta chain was seen more than once but under ten times. The data derive from a study of T-cell memory formation after mild COVID-19. Germline values: CDR1 LNHDA, CDR2 SQIVND (reference sequence). The germline V and J ends were trimmed by 3 bases and 3 bases, with 10 bases remaining between them. The CDR3 length is 14 residues. One entry per CDR3 protein results from TCRdb running MiXCR on the 5' RACE reads. The sample lists about 360,000 distinct CDR3 sequences, approximately 15% occurring once. Material for sequencing was PBMCs or a T cell subset sorted from them (not recorded which). V gene TRBV19 combines with J gene TRBJ2-3; possibly TRBD1 or TRBD2 for D (6 bases each). The TCR sequence derives from a man younger than 35 who had mild COVID-19 (a few samples of this study predate the infection). Cell type and time point are not known. DNA of the CDR3: TGTGCCAGTAGTATTCAGGGGAGGACAGATACGCAGTATTTT. Translating gives CASSIQGRTDTQYF.